This passage covers 19 T cell receptor beta chains from one sample sequenced in a study of Ad26.COV2.S vaccination and SARS-CoV-2 variants. Produced via immunoSEQ multiplex PCR; TCRdb's table is partial and in-frame only. The table has 350,000 to 500,000 clones, approximately 92% seen once; the top ten hold approximately 12%. The treatment denotes: around 19 received Ad26.COV2.S at low or high dose, single or two shots; several received placebo; per-sample allocation not given. Sampling was done on day 63 after the first vaccine or placebo injection. Source: peripheral blood, taken in a trial of Ad26.COV2.S vaccine versus placebo. The origin of the receptors is a person aged 18-65 years who received the Ad26.COV2.S COVID-19 vaccine or a placebo.

The chain joins TRBV7-9 to TRBJ2-5, with 11 bases identical to TRBD2. Germline CDR1 reads SEHNR; CDR2 reads FQNEAQ (reference sequence). The trim removed 3 bases at V and 5 bases at J, leaving 8 bases unmatched. This CDR3 is 16 amino acids long. The CDR3 loop is CASSFLAGGNHETQYF. DNA for the CDR3: TGTGCCAGCAGCTTTCTAGCGGGAGGTAATCATGAGACCCAGTACTTC.

This chain connects TRBV27 to TRBJ2-2; D is ambiguous. This CDR3 region has 17 residues. The germline V and J ends were trimmed by 5 bases and 1 base, with 17 bases remaining between them. CDR1 and CDR2 (germline): MNHEY, SMNVEV (reference sequence). Written as DNA, the CDR3 is TGTGCCAGCAGTATACTCGTACCTACACTGAACACCGGGGAGCTGTTTTTT. It translates to CASSILVPTLNTGELFF.

The genes are TRBV19 and TRBJ1-3, with D unclear. Germline V CDR1 and CDR2: LNHDA, SQIVND (reference sequence). Trimming cost V 3 bases and J 5 bases, with 17 bases left between them. The CDR3 is 16 amino acids. Here the CDR3 reads CASSIVRPSARNTIYF. The CDR3 DNA reads as TGTGCCAGTAGTATCGTTAGACCCTCTGCGAGAAACACCATATATTTT.

The chain links TRBV6-6 to TRBJ1-5, with 9 bases matching TRBD1. The CDR3 is 14 residues long. Germline trimming cut 3 bases from V and 4 bases from J; bases unmatched to any gene: 1. CDR1 MNHNY and CDR2 SVGAGI come from the germline V gene (reference sequence). CDR3 in amino acids: CASSYDRGNQPQHF. CDR3 in DNA: TGTGCCAGCAGTTATGACAGGGGGAATCAGCCCCAGCATTTT.

This clone appeared once. The chain has TRBV29-1 and TRBJ1-1, with no clear D. Germline V gene sequence: CDR1 SQVTM, CDR2 ANQGSEA. Trimming pared 7 bases from V and 1 base from J, leaving 4 bases between. The CDR3 has 10 residues. The DNA of the CDR3 is TGCAGCGCCGGGAACACTGAAGCTTTCTTT. Translated: CSAGNTEAFF. The full variable domain, completed using reference TRBV29-1 and TRBJ1-1, is SAVISQKPSRDICQRGTSLTIQCQVDSQVTMMFWYRQQPGQSLTLIATANQGSEATYESGFVIDKFPISRPNLTFSTLTVSNMSPEDSSIYLCSAGNTEAFFGQGTRLTVV.

Turning to this clone: The sample carries other DNA sequences with the same CDR3. The chain employs TRBV5-1 and TRBJ2-3, with 14 positions matching TRBD2. CDR3 size: 15 residues. V was pared by 5 bases and J by 5 bases, with 4 bases of the junction left unmatched. CDR1 is SGHRS and CDR2 is YFSETQ in the germline V gene. The CDR3 region has the DNA TGCGCCAGCAGAACCGGGACTAGCGGGAGAGATACGCAGTATTTT. Translation: CASRTGTSGRDTQYF.

The rearrangement joins TRBV10-3 to TRBJ1-2; no clear D gene. V gave up 2 bases and J gave up 0 bases, with 10 bases separating them. CDR1 is ENHRY and CDR2 is SYGVKD in the germline V gene. The CDR3 consists of 15 residues. The CDR3 coding sequence is TGTGCCATCAGTGAGGGGGTAGGGTCTAACTATGGCTACACCTTC. This translates into CAISEGVGSNYGYTF.

The gene calls are TRBV30 and TRBJ2-7, with D possibly being TRBD2 (5 bases). This CDR3 has 13 residues. V lost 1 base, J lost 2 bases, and 9 bases lay in between. Germline lookup yields CDR1 GTSNPN and CDR2 SVGIG (reference sequence). CDR3 sequence: CAWSGGSPYEQYF. The DNA for the CDR3 is TGTGCCTGGAGTGGTGGGAGCCCCTACGAGCAGTACTTC.

The chain is built from TRBV25-1 and TRBJ2-3; 7 nucleotides line up with TRBD1. Trimming at V came to 1 base and at J to 5 bases, leaving 6 bases not matched to a gene. The CDR3 consists of 15 residues. Germline V lookup: CDR1 MGHDK, CDR2 SYGVNS. As DNA, the CDR3 is TGTGCCAGCAGTGAATTACAGGGGCGGATAGATACGCAGTATTTT. It yields the protein CASSELQGRIDTQYF.

V is TRBV15 and J is TRBJ1-5, with 9 bases fitting TRBD1. Trimming at V came to 0 bases and at J to 9 bases, leaving 3 bases not matched to a gene. The CDR3 covers 14 residues. CDR1 LNHNV and CDR2 YYDKDF come from the germline V gene (reference sequence). As DNA, the CDR3 is TGTGCCACCAGCAGAGAGGACAGGGGATGGCCCCAGCATTTT. Amino acids: CATSREDRGWPQHF.

The chain combines TRBV5-4 with TRBJ1-2, with 7 bases fitting TRBD1. V lost 2 bases and J lost 4; bases outside the gene matches: 8. This CDR3 has 15 residues. Germline CDR1 SGHNT, CDR2 YYREEE (reference sequence). The CDR3 region has the DNA TGTGCCAGCAGCTTCTTAGGGGGCACTACCTATGGCTACACCTTC. Protein product: CASSFLGGTTYGYTF.

The chain links TRBV11-3 to TRBJ2-1, with TRBD2 matching over 13 bases. The germline V gene encodes CDR1 SGHNT and CDR2 YENEEA. Losses at the gene ends were 1 base for V and 5 bases for J; bases not matched to a gene: 2. The CDR3 totals 16 residues. CDR3 region: CASSLGTSGSHNEQFF. The CDR3 nucleotides are TGTGCCAGCAGCTTAGGGACTAGCGGGAGCCACAATGAGCAGTTCTTC.

V and J are TRBV19 and TRBJ2-2; 9 positions agree with TRBD2. Germline CDR1 reads LNHDA; CDR2 reads SQIVND (reference sequence). The CDR3 runs to 14 residues. Trimming removed 5 bases from V and 6 bases from J; junction bases left unmatched: 4. CDR3 coding DNA: TGTGCCAGTAGTTCCGGACTAGCGTCCGGGGAGCTGTTTTTT. Encoded protein: CASSSGLASGELFF.

This clone was recorded once. The V call is TRBV5-4, the J call TRBJ2-1; D uncertain. Per germline, CDR1 SGHNT and CDR2 YYREEE (reference sequence). The CDR3 is 16 amino acids. Trimming cost V 3 bases and J 8 bases, with 21 bases left between them. This chain's CDR3 is CASSSQTRTLSYEQFF. CDR3 nucleotide sequence: TGTGCCAGCAGCTCCCAGACACGGACCTTAAGCTATGAGCAGTTCTTC.

CDR3 DNA: TGTGCCAGTAGCAGACTAGCGGGAAACAATGAGCAGTTCTTC. Residues: CASSRLAGNNEQFF. The chain carries TRBV19 and TRBJ2-1; 11 bases line up with TRBD2. Looked up from germline, CDR1 is LNHDA and CDR2 is SQIVND (reference sequence). The CDR3 consists of 14 residues. After removal of 6 bases from V and 5 bases from J, the junction contained 3 bases not matched to a gene.

Here the CDR3 reads CAISESTRGQETQYF. In nucleotides, the CDR3 is TGTGCCATCAGTGAGTCGACTAGGGGACAAGAGACCCAGTACTTC. The chain uses TRBV10-3 and TRBJ2-5; maybe TRBD2 (6 bases). Germline V gene sequence: CDR1 ENHRY, CDR2 SYGVKD. CDR3 length: 15 residues. Deletions cut 0 bases from V and 2 bases from J, with 10 bases between.

This sequence joins TRBV15 and TRBJ2-7, with a weak D call TRBD2 (6 bases). V was pared by 0 bases and J by 2 bases, with 11 bases between. CDR1 and CDR2 from the germline V gene are LNHNV and YYDKDF (reference sequence). The CDR3 runs to 15 residues. The CDR3 sequence is CATSRDGSLAYEQYF. The CDR3 nucleotides are TGTGCCACCAGCAGAGACGGGAGTTTGGCCTACGAGCAGTACTTC.

This clone appeared once. The sample contains more than one DNA sequence encoding this CDR3. This rearrangement joins TRBV18 to TRBJ1-5; unclear D gene. This CDR3 comprises 13 residues. V lost 3 bases and J 5 bases, leaving 8 bases between the germline ends. The germline V gene encodes CDR1 KGHSH and CDR2 LQKENI. The CDR3 DNA sequence: TGTGCCAGCTCACCGGGGAGGGATCAGCCCCAGCATTTT. This gives the protein CASSPGRDQPQHF.

The chain has TRBV28 and TRBJ2-7; 7 bases map to TRBD1. The CDR3 extends over 14 amino acids. With 8 bases clipped from V and 3 bases from J, the junction kept 10 bases outside the gene matches. The germline CDR1 and CDR2 sequences are MDHEN and SYDVKM. The CDR3 DNA sequence: TGTGCCAGCGGGTTGAGACAGGGCTACTACGAGCAGTACTTC. It yields the protein CASGLRQGYYEQYF.